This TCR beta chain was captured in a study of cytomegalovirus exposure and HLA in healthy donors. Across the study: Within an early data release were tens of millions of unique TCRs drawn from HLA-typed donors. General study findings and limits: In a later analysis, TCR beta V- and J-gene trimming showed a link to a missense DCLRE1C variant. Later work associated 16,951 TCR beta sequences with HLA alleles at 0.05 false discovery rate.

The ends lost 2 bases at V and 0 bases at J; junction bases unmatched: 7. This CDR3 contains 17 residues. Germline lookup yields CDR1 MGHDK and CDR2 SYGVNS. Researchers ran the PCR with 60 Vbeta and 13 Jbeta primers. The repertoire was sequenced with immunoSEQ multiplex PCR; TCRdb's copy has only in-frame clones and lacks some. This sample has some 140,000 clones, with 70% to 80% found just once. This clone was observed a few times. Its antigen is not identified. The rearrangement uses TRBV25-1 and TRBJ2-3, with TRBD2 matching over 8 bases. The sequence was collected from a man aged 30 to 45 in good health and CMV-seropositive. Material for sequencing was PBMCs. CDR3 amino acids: CASSEREGLSSTDTQYF. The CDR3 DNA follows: TGTGCCAGCAGTGAACGGGAGGGTTTGTCTAGCACAGATACGCAGTATTTT. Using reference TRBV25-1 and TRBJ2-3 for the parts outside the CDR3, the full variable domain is EADIYQTPRYLVIGTGKKITLECSQTMGHDKMYWYQQDPGMELHLIHYSYGVNSTEKGDLSSESTVSRIRTEHFPLTLESARPSHTSQYLCASSEREGLSSTDTQYFGPGTRLTVL.